A selection of T cell receptor beta chains follows, all from one sample in a study of identifying expanded T cells in peripheral blood. TCRdb keeps only in-frame clones here, not all; method: immunoSEQ multiplex PCR. The sample includes about 100,000 clones, about 91% of them seen just once. The material sequenced was blood. All receptors derive from a person aged 18-70 years in good health. Both conserved end residues are part of each CDR3. A D gene is named only where the DNA matches it firmly. Clone size is shown for a subset of rows, as once, few, many or a class of expanded clone.

V gene: TRBV9; clone size: few; J gene: TRBJ1-6; D gene: -; CDR3 protein: CASSVEYRGTLHF; CDR3 DNA: TGTGCCAGCAGCGTAGAATACCGGGGCACCCTCCACTTT
V gene: TRBV7-6; clone size: -; J gene: TRBJ2-2; D gene: TRBD2; CDR3 protein: CASSLSSGEYTGELFF; CDR3 DNA: TGTGCCAGCAGCTTATCAAGCGGGGAGTACACCGGGGAGCTGTTTTTT
V gene: TRBV5-6; clone size: -; J gene: TRBJ1-5; D gene: -; CDR3 protein: CASSFRTAYSNQPQHF; CDR3 DNA: TGTGCCAGCAGCTTTAGGACAGCGTATAGCAATCAGCCCCAGCATTTT
V gene: TRBV4-3; clone size: -; J gene: TRBJ1-1; D gene: -; CDR3 protein: CASSQDGSWSGGMNTEAFF; CDR3 DNA: TGCGCCAGCAGCCAAGATGGTAGTTGGTCAGGAGGGATGAACACTGAAGCTTTCTTT
V gene: TRBV7-3; clone size: once; J gene: TRBJ2-5; D gene: -; CDR3 protein: CASSLSTTWEETQYF; CDR3 DNA: TGTGCCAGCAGCTTATCGACTACCTGGGAAGAGACCCAGTACTTC
V gene: TRBV7-9; clone size: -; J gene: TRBJ2-7; D gene: TRBD1; CDR3 protein: CASSPDRVGGEQYF; CDR3 DNA: TGTGCCAGCTCGCCGGACAGGGTCGGCGGCGAGCAGTACTTC
V gene: TRBV29-1; clone size: -; J gene: TRBJ1-3; D gene: -; CDR3 protein: CSVYQRYSGNTIYF; CDR3 DNA: TGCAGCGTTTACCAGCGGTACTCTGGAAACACCATATATTTT
V gene: TRBV19; clone size: -; J gene: TRBJ2-1; D gene: -; CDR3 protein: CASSQGNEQFF; CDR3 DNA: TGTGCCAGTAGTCAGGGCAATGAGCAGTTCTTC
V gene: TRBV19; clone size: -; J gene: TRBJ1-5; D gene: -; CDR3 protein: CASSISGGYSNQPQHF; CDR3 DNA: TGTGCCAGTAGTATTTCAGGCGGATATAGCAATCAGCCCCAGCATTTT
V gene: TRBV4-1; clone size: -; J gene: TRBJ2-6; D gene: -; CDR3 protein: CASSQVSPNRAGANVLTF; CDR3 DNA: TGCGCCAGCAGCCAAGTCTCGCCCAACAGGGCTGGGGCCAACGTCCTGACTTTC
V gene: TRBV5-1; clone size: few; J gene: TRBJ2-7; D gene: TRBD2; CDR3 protein: CASSLTSGVYEQYF; CDR3 DNA: TGCGCCAGCAGCTTGACTAGCGGGGTCTACGAGCAGTACTTC
V gene: TRBV5-4; clone size: -; J gene: TRBJ1-4; D gene: -; CDR3 protein: CASSSGTGSTNEKLFF; CDR3 DNA: TGTGCCAGCAGCTCGGGGACGGGCTCAACTAATGAAAAACTGTTTTTT
V gene: TRBV7-9; clone size: -; J gene: TRBJ2-7; D gene: -; CDR3 protein: CASSLGTPYEQYF; CDR3 DNA: TGTGCCAGCAGCCTCGGGACACCCTACGAGCAGTACTTC
V gene: TRBV29-1; clone size: -; J gene: TRBJ2-2; D gene: TRBD2; CDR3 protein: CSVETLAGDTYTGELFF; CDR3 DNA: TGCAGCGTTGAGACTTTAGCGGGGGACACGTACACCGGGGAGCTGTTTTTT
V gene: TRBV18; clone size: -; J gene: TRBJ1-2; D gene: -; CDR3 protein: CASSPVGGYGYTF; CDR3 DNA: TGTGCCAGCTCACCGGTAGGGGGCTATGGCTACACCTTC
V gene: TRBV7-3; clone size: -; J gene: TRBJ1-1; D gene: -; CDR3 protein: CASSPWGNTEAFF; CDR3 DNA: TGTGCCAGCAGCCCTTGGGGTAACACTGAAGCTTTCTTT
V gene: TRBV19; clone size: -; J gene: TRBJ2-1; D gene: TRBD2; CDR3 protein: CASSLGGRARNEQFF; CDR3 DNA: TGTGCCAGTAGTCTCGGCGGGAGGGCCAGGAATGAGCAGTTCTTC
V gene: TRBV19; clone size: -; J gene: TRBJ2-2; D gene: TRBD1; CDR3 protein: CASRKLPGQGGGELFF; CDR3 DNA: TGTGCCAGTAGAAAACTCCCGGGACAGGGGGGCGGGGAGCTGTTTTTT
V gene: TRBV2; clone size: -; J gene: TRBJ1-4; D gene: -; CDR3 protein: CASNRDMNEKLFF; CDR3 DNA: TGTGCCAGCAACCGGGACATGAACGAAAAACTGTTTTTT
V gene: TRBV7-2; clone size: -; J gene: TRBJ2-7; D gene: TRBD1; CDR3 protein: CASSPGGGIYEQYF; CDR3 DNA: TGTGCCAGCAGCCCAGGGGGCGGGATCTACGAGCAGTACTTC
V gene: TRBV6-6; clone size: -; J gene: TRBJ2-3; D gene: -; CDR3 protein: CASSYGGISHSDTQYF; CDR3 DNA: TGTGCCAGCAGTTACGGGGGGATTAGTCATTCAGATACGCAGTATTTT
V gene: TRBV5-1; clone size: -; J gene: TRBJ1-4; D gene: -; CDR3 protein: CASSLLGVTNEKLFF; CDR3 DNA: TGCGCCAGCAGCTTGTTAGGGGTAACTAATGAAAAACTGTTTTTT
V gene: TRBV5-4; clone size: -; J gene: TRBJ2-3; D gene: TRBD2; CDR3 protein: CASSPRLAGGPDTQYF; CDR3 DNA: TGTGCCAGCAGCCCCAGGCTAGCGGGAGGCCCAGATACGCAGTATTTT
V gene: TRBV4-2; clone size: -; J gene: TRBJ2-2; D gene: TRBD1; CDR3 protein: CASSQELQGAAGELFF; CDR3 DNA: TGTGCCAGCAGCCAAGAATTACAGGGGGCCGCCGGGGAGCTGTTTTTT
V gene: TRBV6-5; clone size: -; J gene: TRBJ2-7; D gene: TRBD2; CDR3 protein: CASSYSGLAGFYEQYF; CDR3 DNA: TGTGCCAGCAGTTACTCCGGACTAGCGGGATTCTACGAGCAGTACTTC
V gene: TRBV5-1; clone size: -; J gene: TRBJ1-4; D gene: -; CDR3 protein: CASSAEVGRTEKLFF; CDR3 DNA: TGCGCCAGCAGCGCGGAGGTGGGCCGGACTGAAAAACTGTTTTTT